What follows describes a single T cell receptor beta chain. The data were taken from a study of tumor-infiltrating lymphocytes in localized non-small cell lung cancer. Study-wide context: Patients included smokers and never-smokers with various histologies, some sampled after neoadjuvant chemotherapy. Tumor tissue and non-adjacent uninvolved lung came from each patient.

V was trimmed by 2 bases and J by 4 bases, leaving 8 bases between them. The CDR3 length is 13 residues. CDR1 and CDR2 (germline): SGHNT, YENEEA. The assay was immunoSEQ multiplex PCR, and TCRdb's table has in-frame clones only and misses some. The data show approximately 12,000 clones, 75% to 80% seen once. The rearrangement links TRBV11-3 to TRBJ2-5; possible D gene TRBD2, 5 bases. The source of this sequence is a human donor with non-small cell lung cancer. Sequencing was carried out using uninvolved lung tissue not adjacent to the tumor. CDR3 region: CASSLSGGETQYF. DNA for the CDR3: TGTGCCAGCAGCTTATCCGGAGGAGAGACCCAGTACTTC.